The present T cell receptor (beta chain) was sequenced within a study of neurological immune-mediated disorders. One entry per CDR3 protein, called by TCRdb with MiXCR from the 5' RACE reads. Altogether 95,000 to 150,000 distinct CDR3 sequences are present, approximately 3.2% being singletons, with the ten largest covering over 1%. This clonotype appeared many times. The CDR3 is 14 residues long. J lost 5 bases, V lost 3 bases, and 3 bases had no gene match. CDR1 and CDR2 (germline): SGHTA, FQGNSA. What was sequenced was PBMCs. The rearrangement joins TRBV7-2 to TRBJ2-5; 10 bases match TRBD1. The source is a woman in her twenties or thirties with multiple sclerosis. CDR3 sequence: CASSFRTGGETQYF. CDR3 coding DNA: TGTGCCAGCAGCTTTCGGACAGGGGGTGAGACCCAGTACTTC.